This T cell receptor (beta chain) was recorded in a study of T cell repertoires in cytomegalovirus infection. This clonotype has only a few counts. TCRdb called the reads again in MiXCR, with one record for every CDR3 protein. The sample includes some 400,000 distinct CDR3 sequences, around a sixth of them seen just once. V lost 5 bases to trimming and J lost 4 bases, with 3 bases between them. There are 11 residues in the CDR3. Looked up from germline, CDR1 is MDHEN and CDR2 is SYDVKM. The chain combines TRBV28 with TRBJ1-5; D uncertain. The TCR comes from a human donor in good health (CMV status not recorded). Some clones in this sample may be carry-over from other donors' samples. Sequenced sample: PBMCs. The CDR3 DNA sequence: TGTGCCAGCAGTGGGAATCAGCCCCAGCATTTT. This sequence encodes CASSGNQPQHF.